This T cell receptor beta chain derives from a study of T cell responses to AZD1222 COVID-19 vaccine. V lost 1 base and J lost 7, with 9 bases in between. CDR3 length: 13 residues. Germline V gene sequence: CDR1 SGHNT, CDR2 YYREEE (reference sequence). The assay was immunoSEQ multiplex PCR, and TCRdb's table has in-frame clones only and misses some. Here the sample spans 80,000 to 100,000 clones, approximately 85% being singletons. The source material was peripheral blood, sampled 28 days after the second AZD1222 dose. This sequence was found in an adult who received the AZD1222 COVID-19 vaccine. The chain links TRBV5-4 to TRBJ2-1; D tentatively fits TRBD1 or TRBD2 (5 bases each). In nucleotides, the CDR3 is TGTGCCAGCAGCTTGAACGGGGCGAATGAGCAGTTCTTC. Amino acid sequence: CASSLNGANEQFF.